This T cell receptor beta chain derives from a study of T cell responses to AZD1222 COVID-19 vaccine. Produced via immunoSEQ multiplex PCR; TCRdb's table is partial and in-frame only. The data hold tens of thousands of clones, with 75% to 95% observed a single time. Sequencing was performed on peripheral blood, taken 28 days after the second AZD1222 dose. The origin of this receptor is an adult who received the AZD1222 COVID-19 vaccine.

CDR3: CASSVFGDTQYF. The DNA of the CDR3 is TGTGCCAGCAGCGTATTTGGAGATACGCAGTATTTT. V is TRBV9 and J is TRBJ2-3; D not resolved. The CDR3 contains 12 residues. CDR1 is SGDLS, CDR2 YYNGEE, per germline. V gave up 1 base and J gave up 5 bases, with 5 bases separating them.